The 6 T cell receptor beta chains below were found in one sample sequenced in a study of resident and recirculating memory T cells in vitiligo. TCRdb keeps only in-frame clones here, not all; method: immunoSEQ multiplex PCR. The table lists more than 65,000 clones, roughly nine tenths of them singletons. Sequencing was carried out using blood. Receptors originate from a male donor with vitiligo.

The chain joins TRBV20-1 to TRBJ1-1; 8 bases agree with TRBD1. The ends lost 7 bases at V and 7 bases at J; junction bases unmatched: 5. The CDR3 has 11 amino acids. Per germline, CDR1 DFQATT and CDR2 SNEGSKA (reference sequence). CDR3 sequence (DNA): TGCAGTGGGACAGGGAGCGTTGAAGCTTTCTTT. It is translated as CSGTGSVEAFF.

V is TRBV7-9 and J is TRBJ2-3; D unresolved. From germline, CDR1 is SEHNR and CDR2 FQNEAQ (reference sequence). The CDR3 is 12 amino acids. Trimming removed 1 base from V and 15 bases from J, with 14 bases in between. CDR3 sequence: CASSLETEPEYF. CDR3 nucleotides: TGTGCCAGCAGCTTAGAGACGGAGCCTGAATATTTT. Full variable domain (missing parts from reference TRBV7-9 and TRBJ2-3): DTGVSQNPRHKITKRGQNVTFRCDPISEHNRLYWYRQTLGQGPEFLTYFQNEAQLEKSRLLSDRFSAERPKGSFSTLEIQRTEQGDSAMYLCASSLETEPEYFGPGTRLTVL.

This sequence joins TRBV5-1 and TRBJ2-3; D may be TRBD1 (5 bases). The CDR3 covers 14 residues. Germline lookup yields CDR1 SGHRS and CDR2 YFSETQ. V was cut by 4 bases and J by 6 bases, with 15 bases left in between. CDR3 sequence reads: CASSQGVPEDTQYF. The CDR3, as DNA: TGCGCCAGCAGCCAAGGGGTCCCTGAGGATACGCAGTATTTT.

The chain has TRBV4-3 and TRBJ1-4; D uncertain. The germline gives CDR1 LGHNA, CDR2 YSLEER. The CDR3 totals 16 residues. The V and J ends lost 0 bases and 3 bases respectively, with 11 bases between them. The CDR3 DNA reads TGCGCCAGCAGCCAAGATCGGGGTCGAGCTAATGAAAAACTGTTTTTT. This codes for CASSQDRGRANEKLFF.

The CDR3 loop reads CASSVAGDSQETQYF. The CDR3 nucleotides are TGTGCCAGCAGCGTAGCTGGGGACAGTCAAGAGACCCAGTACTTC. V gene TRBV9 combines with J gene TRBJ2-5; 7 bases line up with TRBD1. Trimming removed 0 bases from V and 2 bases from J; junction bases left unmatched: 4. The CDR3 runs 15 residues. Germline V gives CDR1 SGDLS, CDR2 YYNGEE.

V and J are TRBV9 and TRBJ1-1; 8 nucleotides match TRBD1. This CDR3 contains 16 residues. After removal of 0 bases from V and 0 bases from J, the junction contained 4 bases not matched to a gene. The germline V gene encodes CDR1 SGDLS and CDR2 YYNGEE. The CDR3 DNA is TGTGCCAGCAGCGTAGAAACGGGACAGGTGAACACTGAAGCTTTCTTT. It specifies CASSVETGQVNTEAFF.